This passage covers 16 T cell receptor beta chains from one sample sequenced in a study of vaccination effects on CD4 cells after COVID-19. These receptors are not linked to any known antigen. Viral peptide pool expansion of antigen-specific CD4+ T cells preceded sequencing in the ViraFEST assay. At the end of approximately 10 days of culture, CD4+ T cells were isolated. Each participant was administered two doses of either the BNT162b2 or the mRNA-1273 vaccine. Profiled with immunoSEQ multiplex PCR; TCRdb holds only in-frame clones, not every one. The profile shows 20,000 to 25,000 clones, roughly four fifths of them singletons. Sequencing was performed on CD4+ T cells from PBMCs cultured with HCoV-229E spike peptides, taken after COVID-19 vaccination. The receptors come from a human donor who received a COVID-19 vaccine.

Relative to its sample, this clone is large (0.1 to 1%). This chain connects TRBV10-2 to TRBJ2-5; the D is unclear. Between the trimmed V and J ends, which lost 11 bases and 5 bases, there was a span of 24 bases. The CDR3 is 15 amino acids. Germline loops: CDR1 WSHSY, CDR2 SAAADI. This CDR3 is CASSPNQRTGETQYF. The CDR3 DNA reads TGCGCCTCTTCCCCTAATCAGCGAACCGGGGAGACCCAGTACTTC.

This clone was picked up one time. This rearrangement joins TRBV6-5 to TRBJ2-5; 8 nucleotides agree with TRBD1. CDR3 size: 11 residues. J lost 4 bases, V lost 8 bases, and 0 bases had no gene match. CDR1 and CDR2 from the germline V gene are MNHEY and SVGAGI. CDR3 sequence reads: CASQGAETQYF. The CDR3 region has the DNA TGTGCCAGCCAGGGGGCAGAGACCCAGTACTTC.

Only a few counts were recorded for this clone. The chain recombines TRBV20-1 with TRBJ1-1; D remains ambiguous. Trimming took 3 bases from V and 5 from J, leaving 13 bases between them. This CDR3 is built from 13 residues. Per germline, CDR1 DFQATT and CDR2 SNEGSKA (reference sequence). The CDR3 DNA is TGCAGTGCTAGTCTCTCCGCTGGGACTGAAGCTTTCTTT. It codes for CSASLSAGTEAFF.

The V gene is TRBV7-2, the J gene TRBJ2-4; D remains ambiguous. The CDR3 covers 14 residues. Germline CDR1 is SGHTA and CDR2 is FQGNSA. Trimming removed 2 bases from V and 0 bases from J, with 5 bases in between. DNA of the CDR3: TGTGCCAGCAGCTTATCAGTAGCCAAAAACATTCAGTACTTC. Translating it yields CASSLSVAKNIQYF.

The chain is built from TRBV11-2 and TRBJ1-2; D uncertain. There are 17 residues in the CDR3. Trimming cost V 1 base and J 14 bases, with 29 bases left between them. CDR1 SGHAT and CDR2 FQNNGV come from the germline V gene. The CDR3 nucleotides read TGTGCCAGCAGCTTAGCCCCATGGACGACCTTTGCCTCAAACGGTACCTTC. This encodes CASSLAPWTTFASNGTF.

V and J are TRBV5-1 and TRBJ2-3; 8 bases align to TRBD2. The V and J ends lost 7 bases and 7 bases, in that order; junction bases with no gene match: 17. Looked up from germline, CDR1 is SGHRS and CDR2 is YFSETQ. The CDR3 has 16 residues. The CDR3 loop is CASQDRAGGGSNTQYF. CDR3 DNA: TGCGCCAGCCAAGATCGGGCGGGGGGCGGGTCTAATACGCAGTATTTT.

Regarding this clone: The sample carries other DNA sequences with the same CDR3. The chain carries TRBV18 and TRBJ2-2; D is unresolved. Germline V gene sequence: CDR1 KGHSH, CDR2 LQKENI. The CDR3 runs to 12 residues. The ends were cut back, 2 bases at V and 3 bases at J, with 1 base in the middle. The CDR3 region is CASSPDTGELFF. The DNA for the CDR3 is TGTGCCAGCTCACCAGACACCGGGGAGCTGTTTTTT. Using reference TRBV18 and TRBJ2-2 for the parts outside the CDR3, the full variable domain is NAGVMQNPRHLVRRRGQEARLRCSPMKGHSHVYWYRQLPEEGLKFMVYLQKENIIDESGMPKERFSAEFPKEGPSILRIQQVVRGDSAAYFCASSPDTGELFFGEGSRLTVL.

The gene calls are TRBV3-1 (or the pseudogene TRBV3-2) and TRBJ1-4, with D possibly being TRBD1 (5 bases). The CDR3 is 16 amino acids. V shed 2 bases and J shed 2 bases, with 12 bases lying between them. The germline V gene encodes CDR1 LGHDT and CDR2 YNNKEL (reference sequence). The CDR3 sequence: CASSQLRQSTNEKLFF. CDR3 coding DNA: TGTGCCAGCAGCCAATTGAGACAGAGCACTAATGAAAAACTGTTTTTT.

This clone is a singleton in its sample. The gene calls are TRBV5-1 and TRBJ2-2; D perhaps matches TRBD1 (6 bases). Germline assignment: CDR1 SGHRS and CDR2 YFSETQ. Trimming removed 4 bases at V and 5 bases at J, with 12 bases between. The CDR3 length is 14 residues. The CDR3 DNA follows: TGCGCCAGCAGCATCACCGGGACAACCGGGGAGCTGTTTTTT. Amino acids: CASSITGTTGELFF.

The rearrangement links TRBV5-1 to TRBJ1-2, with 10 positions matching TRBD1. CDR1 is SGHRS, CDR2 YFSETQ, per germline. The CDR3 is 14 residues long. Losses at the gene ends were 3 bases for V and 4 bases for J; bases not matched to a gene: 3. The chain's CDR3 is CASSWGDRGYGYTF. Here the CDR3 DNA reads TGCGCCAGCAGCTGGGGGGACAGGGGCTATGGCTACACCTTC.

The rearrangement joins TRBV9 to TRBJ1-2; D is ambiguous. V shed 0 bases and J shed 4 bases, with 13 bases lying between them. Germline CDR1 reads SGDLS; CDR2 reads YYNGEE. The CDR3 length is 15 residues. CDR3 sequence reads: CASSVDSSSTYGYTF. CDR3 nucleotide sequence: TGTGCCAGCAGCGTAGATTCGAGCAGCACCTATGGCTACACCTTC.

The V and J genes are TRBV5-8 and TRBJ2-5; 8 nucleotides line up with TRBD1. Per germline, CDR1 SGHTS and CDR2 YDEGEE. Trimming removed 4 bases from V and 5 bases from J; junction bases left unmatched: 7. This CDR3 is built from 14 residues. CDR3 in DNA: TGTGCCAGCAGCCAGGACAGGGATCGGGAGACCCAGTACTTC. It is translated as CASSQDRDRETQYF.

This clone was counted between two and nine times. This sequence joins TRBV30 and TRBJ2-2; 13 bases are a match to TRBD2. The ends lost 3 bases at V and 3 bases at J; junction bases unmatched: 1. The CDR3 is 15 residues long. Germline V CDR1 and CDR2: GTSNPN, SVGIG (reference sequence). CDR3 protein: CAWRGLAGDTGELFF. The CDR3 region has the DNA TGTGCCTGGAGAGGACTAGCGGGGGACACCGGGGAGCTGTTTTTT.

The chain couples TRBV24-1 to TRBJ2-1; D is unclear. This CDR3 spans 13 amino acids. The V gene lost 5 bases and the J gene lost 8 bases, with 12 bases spanning the gap. Germline V gene data show CDR1 as KGHDR and CDR2 as SFDVKD. CDR3 in amino acids: CATSGIDFHEQFF. As DNA, the CDR3 is TGTGCCACCAGTGGCATAGACTTCCATGAGCAGTTCTTC.

V usage is TRBV27 and J usage is TRBJ1-2; unclear D gene. The CDR3 is made up of 16 amino acids. Trimming pared 2 bases from V and 4 bases from J, leaving 17 bases between. Germline V gene lookup returns CDR1 MNHEY and CDR2 SMNVEV (reference sequence). CDR3 in amino acids: CASSLGAGFSSYGYTF. The CDR3 DNA reads as TGTGCCAGCAGTTTAGGCGCGGGCTTCTCTAGCTATGGCTACACCTTC.

This sequence joins TRBV20-1 and TRBJ2-1, with TRBD1 identical over 7 bases. The germline gives CDR1 DFQATT, CDR2 SNEGSKA (reference sequence). The CDR3 is 14 amino acids. J gave up 5 bases and V 3 bases, and 7 bases lay outside the gene matches. CDR3 in amino acids: CSASRQGVDNEQFF. CDR3 nucleotides: TGCAGTGCTAGTCGGCAGGGGGTTGACAATGAGCAGTTCTTC.